The text below deals with one T cell receptor beta chain. The antigen is undetermined. Sequencing was performed with immunoSEQ multiplex PCR; in TCRdb, only in-frame clones are kept and a portion is missing. This sample has 60,000 to 75,000 clones, with around 85% found just once. This record comes from a study of Tregs in tolerant kidney transplant recipients. Regarding the study as a whole: Expanding Tregs on activated donor B cells appeared to best identify donor-specific TCRbeta clones. Validation in larger populations is needed because few patients were studied.

CD4+CD25+CD127- Tregs, CD4+CD25- non-Tregs, CD4 and CD8 cells were sorted. Regulatory T cells were sorted from thawed PBMCs rested overnight at 37°C with about 220 IU/ml IL-2. The V gene's germline CDR1 is ENHRY and CDR2 SYGVKD. The CDR3 has 15 amino acids. V shed 3 bases and J shed 4 bases, with 10 bases lying between them. The receptor comes from a human donor who received a combined kidney and bone marrow transplant. The chain recombines TRBV10-3 with TRBJ2-6, with D hard to call. The sample consisted of Tregs from blood, taken before the transplant. The CDR3 loop reads CAISEYGRGANVLTF. The DNA for the CDR3 is TGTGCCATCAGTGAATACGGGCGGGGGGCCAACGTCCTGACTTTC.